This TCR beta chain was captured by sequencing in a study of shared clonotypes between healthy human individuals. V was clipped by 4 bases and J by 2 bases; unmatched bases: 4. The CDR3 contains 17 residues. Looked up from germline, CDR1 is SGHRS and CDR2 is YFSETQ. Assay used: immunoSEQ multiplex PCR; TCRdb lists only in-frame clones, some missing. The sample has 950,000 to 1,100,000 clones, under 80% seen once. The table lists this clone with a few counts. Material for sequencing was memory CD4+ T cells sorted from blood. The subset denotes: CD45RA-negative fraction. This clonotype was obtained from a man aged 18-30 years in good health. This chain connects TRBV5-1 to TRBJ2-1; TRBD2 matches at 15 bases. CDR3 nucleotide sequence: TGCGCCAGCAGCCCGAGGACTAGCGGGGGGGCCTACAATGAGCAGTTCTTC. The encoded protein is CASSPRTSGGAYNEQFF.